The 8 T cell receptor beta chains given below trace back to one sample, sequenced in a study of blood T cell repertoires in COVID-19. Measured with immunoSEQ multiplex PCR; TCRdb has only the in-frame clones, and not every one. The data contain roughly 170,000 clones, around 80% of them singletons. The material sequenced was peripheral blood. All receptors derive from a human donor in a cohort sampled during active COVID-19.

The chain employs TRBV4-1 and TRBJ2-5; 12 bases are shared with TRBD2. This CDR3 is built from 16 residues. The junction had 3 bases not matched to a gene; V was cut back by 3 bases and J by 1 base. Germline loops: CDR1 MGHRA, CDR2 YSYEKL. The CDR3, as DNA: TGCGCCAGCAGCCACCCTAGCGGGGGGGCCCAAGAGACCCAGTACTTC. Its protein product is CASSHPSGGAQETQYF.

The chain uses TRBV2 and TRBJ2-7, with a tentative D call TRBD2 (5 bases). CDR1 and CDR2 from the germline V gene are SNHLY and FYNNEI. The CDR3 has 14 amino acids. The germline V and J ends were trimmed by 2 bases and 3 bases, with 11 bases remaining between them. This CDR3 reads CASSENGVGYEQYF. The CDR3 DNA reads as TGTGCCAGCAGTGAAAACGGGGTGGGCTACGAGCAGTACTTC.

This clone was seen a handful of times. The chain joins TRBV25-1 to TRBJ1-1; D call uncertain. Germline V gives CDR1 MGHDK, CDR2 SYGVNS. The ends were cut back, 2 bases at V and 0 bases at J, with 4 bases in the middle. There are 13 residues in the CDR3. The CDR3 loop reads CASSEGLNTEAFF. DNA for the CDR3: TGTGCCAGCAGTGAAGGGCTGAACACTGAAGCTTTCTTT.

This chain uses TRBV18 with TRBJ2-2, with TRBD1 matching 8 bases. Trimming removed 3 bases from V and 4 bases from J; junction bases left unmatched: 1. The germline V gene has CDR1 KGHSH and CDR2 LQKENI. The CDR3 totals 14 residues. This CDR3 reads CASSPDRGTGELFF. CDR3 DNA: TGTGCCAGCTCACCCGACAGGGGCACCGGGGAGCTGTTTTTT.

The chain recombines TRBV19 with TRBJ2-1; D may be TRBD2 (6 bases). CDR1 is LNHDA and CDR2 is SQIVND in the germline V gene (reference sequence). This CDR3 is 12 amino acids long. The V and J ends lost 3 bases and 10 bases respectively, with 10 bases between them. CDR3 sequence (DNA): TGTGCCAGTAGTATGGGGGGTTGGGAGCAGTTCTTC. This encodes CASSMGGWEQFF.

The CDR3 coding sequence is TGTGCCAGCAGCTTAAATACAGGGGGTTTAGATGAGACCCAGTACTTC. Protein product: CASSLNTGGLDETQYF. The chain recombines TRBV7-2 with TRBJ2-5; 8 nucleotides agree with TRBD1. The V segment lost 2 bases and the J segment 5 bases; nucleotides outside the gene matches: 10. The CDR3 covers 16 residues. Germline V gene lookup returns CDR1 SGHTA and CDR2 FQGNSA.

This clone occurred once. The V gene is TRBV5-1, the J gene TRBJ2-3; TRBD1 matches at 9 bases. Germline lookup yields CDR1 SGHRS and CDR2 YFSETQ. The CDR3 is 16 residues long. The V and J ends lost 0 bases and 2 bases, in that order; junction bases with no gene match: 4. The CDR3 loop reads CASSLGTGVLTDTQYF. The CDR3 coding sequence is TGCGCCAGCAGCTTGGGGACAGGGGTACTCACAGATACGCAGTATTTT.

The rearrangement joins TRBV5-5 to TRBJ2-5; TRBD1 is a possible D gene (5 bases). The germline V gene has CDR1 SGHKS and CDR2 YYEKEE (reference sequence). CDR3 length: 14 residues. Trimming removed 3 bases from V and 5 bases from J, with 14 bases in between. The CDR3: CASSSDSYWETQYF. CDR3 sequence (DNA): TGTGCCAGCAGCTCCGACAGTTACTGGGAGACCCAGTACTTC.